Listed here are 6 T cell receptor beta chains from one sample, sequenced in a study of blood T cell repertoires in COVID-19. Only in-frame clones appear in the TCRdb table, and some are missing; sequencing was by immunoSEQ multiplex PCR. This table holds about 73,000 clones, 82% found once. What was sequenced was peripheral blood. The source of these receptors is an older woman with acute or convalescent COVID-19.

This sequence joins TRBV6-5 and TRBJ1-1; tentatively, D is TRBD1 (5 bases). V was trimmed by 4 bases and J by 6 bases, leaving 15 bases between them. This CDR3 comprises 14 residues. Germline-derived CDR1 and CDR2 are MNHEY and SVGAGI. The CDR3 sequence: CASSSDLGAPEAFF. DNA for the CDR3: TGTGCCAGCAGTTCGGACCTAGGGGCCCCTGAAGCTTTCTTT.

This sequence joins TRBV30 and TRBJ2-3; weak D call: TRBD2 (5 bases). The CDR3 covers 16 residues. The germline gives CDR1 GTSNPN, CDR2 SVGIG (reference sequence). The V gene lost 0 bases and the J gene lost 3 bases, with 16 bases spanning the gap. This CDR3 is CAWSVGSSPKTDTQYF. CDR3 bases: TGTGCCTGGAGTGTAGGATCTAGCCCGAAGACAGATACGCAGTATTTT.

The V call is TRBV7-2, the J call TRBJ2-5; 9 bases are shared with TRBD2. CDR1 SGHTA and CDR2 FQGNSA come from the germline V gene. Trimming cost V 5 bases and J 5 bases; bases outside gene matches: 12. The CDR3 extends over 16 amino acids. In DNA form, the CDR3 reads TGTGCCAGCAGCCCCCACCGCGGGGGGGCCGGGGAGACCCAGTACTTC. Translated: CASSPHRGGAGETQYF.

The chain links TRBV4-2 to TRBJ2-3, with D maybe TRBD2 (6 bases). CDR1 LGHNA and CDR2 YNFKEQ come from the germline V gene. Between the trimmed V and J ends, which lost 4 bases and 2 bases, there was a span of 13 bases. The CDR3 is 15 amino acids. The DNA of the CDR3 is TGTGCCAGCAGCCTTCGGGGACTCGTCACAGATACGCAGTATTTT. Encoded protein: CASSLRGLVTDTQYF.

The chain recombines TRBV12-3 or TRBV12-4 with TRBJ2-2; D uncertain. The length of the CDR3 is 13 residues. V was pared by 1 base and J by 4 bases, with 4 bases between. CDR3 nucleotides: TGTGCCAGCAGTTTAGGAGCCACCGGGGAGCTGTTTTTT. The encoded protein is CASSLGATGELFF.

This clone was found once. The chain combines TRBV29-1 with TRBJ1-4; TRBD1 is a possible D gene (6 bases). Germline CDR1 reads SQVTM; CDR2 reads ANQGSEA. There are 12 residues in the CDR3. V lost 6 bases and J lost 8, with 13 bases in between. CDR3 protein: CSVDGGQEKLFF. CDR3 nucleotide sequence: TGCAGCGTCGACGGGGGGCAGGAAAAACTGTTTTTT.